This record covers a single T cell receptor (beta chain). Its antigen remains unidentified. The authors isolated CD4+ T cells after around 10 days of culture. Each vaccine recipient was nucleocapsid antibody negative and had no prior SARS-CoV-2 infection. This specimen belongs to a study of vaccination effects on CD4 cells after COVID-19. About the research overall: Peptide-pool stimulation followed by sequencing identified expanded antigen-specific CD4+ clonotypes in the ViraFEST assay.

V was shortened by 1 base and J by 4 bases, with 6 bases between the two germline ends. The CDR3 is 13 amino acids. Germline-derived CDR1 and CDR2 are SGHDT and YYEEEE. Using immunoSEQ multiplex PCR, the repertoire was profiled, and TCRdb retains in-frame clones only, with some absent. The sample consists of some 31,000 clones, about 71% of them appearing once. The sequence was obtained from a human donor who received a COVID-19 vaccine. The sequencing here drew on CD4+ T cells from PBMCs cultured without peptide, taken before COVID-19 vaccination. The rearrangement joins TRBV5-6 to TRBJ2-1; D call uncertain. CDR3 residues: CASSLNRYNEQFF. In DNA form, the CDR3 reads TGTGCCAGCAGCTTGAACAGATACAATGAGCAGTTCTTC.